The 21 T cell receptor beta chains presented below share a single source sample, sequenced in a study of T-cell reconstitution after alpha-beta-depleted transplantation in children. Library preparation (for TCRbeta) was performed with unique molecular identifiers. TCRdb reprocessed the PCR reads via MiXCR and lists one record per CDR3 protein. The sample has some 590,000 distinct CDR3 sequences, 10% to 13% seen once. The material sequenced was PBMCs from the stem cell graft donor, taken from the stem cell graft. These receptors all stem from a human donor who donated a stem cell graft to a child with acute myeloid leukemia.

The chain carries TRBV5-1 and TRBJ2-7; 9 bases match TRBD2. This CDR3 has 15 residues. Germline V gene data show CDR1 as SGHRS and CDR2 as YFSETQ. V lost 4 bases and J lost 3; bases outside the gene matches: 8. The CDR3 is CASSASGTSFYEQYF. The DNA for the CDR3 is TGCGCCAGCAGCGCATCCGGGACTAGCTTCTACGAGCAGTACTTC.

This clonotype was found many times. This rearrangement joins TRBV7-3 to TRBJ2-3; D could derive from TRBD1 or TRBD2 (5 bases each). Trimming removed 4 bases at V and 3 bases at J, with 14 bases between. The CDR3 has 15 amino acids. Germline CDR1 SGHTA, CDR2 FQGTGA. The CDR3 DNA sequence: TGTGCCAGCAGCTCCCTGGGACGGCTGACAGATACGCAGTATTTT. It specifies CASSSLGRLTDTQYF.

This clonotype was detected ten times or more. The chain recombines TRBV7-2 with TRBJ2-3; D uncertain. CDR3 length equals 16 residues. Trimming stripped 1 base from V and 1 base from J, with 12 bases between. Germline CDR1 SGHTA, CDR2 FQGNSA. CDR3: CASSLGRASGTDTQYF. The CDR3 nucleotides read TGTGCCAGCAGCTTAGGAAGGGCCTCTGGCACAGATACGCAGTATTTT.

This clonotype was counted at least ten times. The chain couples TRBV7-2 to TRBJ1-1, with unresolved D. CDR1 SGHTA and CDR2 FQGNSA come from the germline V gene. CDR3 size: 14 residues. V was shortened by 1 base and J by 5 bases, with 11 bases between the two germline ends. CDR3 nucleotides: TGTGCCAGCAGCTTAGTAGAGGGTTCGACTGAAGCTTTCTTT. Protein: CASSLVEGSTEAFF.

This clonotype was picked up a small number of times. The chain couples TRBV20-1 to TRBJ2-5; D ambiguous. The CDR3 consists of 11 residues. In germline, CDR1 is DFQATT, CDR2 SNEGSKA (reference sequence). V lost 5 bases, J lost 5 bases, and 9 bases lay in between. The CDR3 coding sequence is TGCAGTGCTGCCTCATCGGAGACCCAGTACTTC. Its protein product is CSAASSETQYF.

CDR3 sequence reads: CASSWGSTYEQYF. Here the CDR3 DNA reads TGTGCCAGCAGCTGGGGCAGCACCTACGAGCAGTACTTC. V gene TRBV7-2 combines with J gene TRBJ2-7, with TRBD1 as a possible D gene (5 bases). CDR1 and CDR2 (germline): SGHTA, FQGNSA. Between the trimmed V and J ends, which lost 4 bases and 2 bases, there was a span of 9 bases. The CDR3 has 13 amino acids.

Ten or more counts support this clonotype. The CDR3 loop is CASLGPPKEQFF. The CDR3 coding sequence is TGTGCCAGCCTAGGTCCCCCGAAGGAGCAGTTCTTC. The V call is TRBV12-3 or TRBV12-4, the J call TRBJ2-1; the D is unclear. Trimming shortened V by 8 bases and J by 10 bases, and 15 bases separated the two germline ends. The CDR3 is made up of 12 amino acids.

This clonotype has ten or more counts. CDR3 sequence: CASSLDGRGTEAFF. In nucleotides, the CDR3 is TGCGCCAGCAGCTTGGACGGTAGGGGCACTGAAGCTTTCTTT. The rearrangement uses TRBV5-1 and TRBJ1-1; tentatively, D is TRBD1 (5 bases). With 0 bases removed from V and 4 bases from J, the gap between germline ends came to 10 bases. CDR1 is SGHRS and CDR2 is YFSETQ in the germline V gene. CDR3 length: 14 amino acids.

The chain has TRBV6-6 and TRBJ1-1; D not certain. Per germline, CDR1 MNHNY and CDR2 SVGAGI (reference sequence). The CDR3 runs 11 residues. V was shortened by 6 bases and J by 11 bases, with 13 bases between the two germline ends. The CDR3 protein is CASSSLHVAFF. DNA for the CDR3: TGTGCCAGCAGCTCCCTCCACGTCGCTTTCTTT.

V is TRBV29-1 and J is TRBJ2-4; D tentatively fits TRBD1 or TRBD2 (6 bases each). The V end was cut by 4 bases, the J end by 7 bases, with 17 bases between. The CDR3 contains 14 residues. CDR1 and CDR2 (germline): SQVTM, ANQGSEA. The CDR3: CSVGGDTSGNIQYF. The DNA of the CDR3 is TGCAGCGTTGGCGGGGACACCTCGGGGAACATTCAGTACTTC.

The table lists this clonotype with many counts. CDR3 amino acids: CASSLYAGGPDEQFF. CDR3 nucleotides: TGTGCCAGCAGCTTATATGCGGGAGGGCCAGATGAGCAGTTCTTC. The rearrangement joins TRBV5-6 to TRBJ2-1, with 9 bases identical to TRBD2. Looked up from germline, CDR1 is SGHDT and CDR2 is YYEEEE. The CDR3 contains 15 residues. Trimming cost V 2 bases and J 8 bases; bases outside gene matches: 8.

Notes on this clonotype: No conserved phenylalanine or tryptophan ends this CDR3, so it is likely a read error. The CDR3 nucleotides are TGCAGCGTTGAGCGGGAGGGCCGTCAGGAGCAGTTCCTC. It codes for CSVEREGRQEQFL. The rearrangement uses TRBV29-1 and TRBJ2-1; 9 bases align to TRBD2. V trimming: 3 bases; J trimming: 10 bases; junction bases outside the gene matches: 7. Germline V gene lookup returns CDR1 SQVTM and CDR2 ANQGSEA. CDR3 length equals 13 residues.

This clonotype has only a few counts. A read error may account for a junction end that differs from germline. The rearrangement joins TRBV20-1 to TRBJ2-2; possible D gene TRBD2, 7 bases. Germline lookup yields CDR1 DFQATT and CDR2 SNEGSKA (reference sequence). This CDR3 comprises 16 residues. The CDR3: CCARDPWEGVSGELFF. The CDR3 nucleotides are TGCTGTGCTAGAGATCCGTGGGAGGGGGTTTCCGGGGAGCTGTTTTTT.

The genes are TRBV20-1 and TRBJ2-3; no clear D. Trimming cost V 0 bases and J 0 bases, with 13 bases left between them. CDR3 size: 16 residues. In germline, CDR1 is DFQATT, CDR2 SNEGSKA (reference sequence). The CDR3 sequence: CSARDQLVGSTDTQYF. Written as DNA, the CDR3 is TGCAGTGCTAGAGATCAATTGGTGGGAAGCACAGATACGCAGTATTTT.

Ten or more counts support this clonotype. The rearrangement joins TRBV7-3 to TRBJ2-3; TRBD2 matches at 9 bases. The V and J ends lost 1 base and 4 bases, in that order; junction bases with no gene match: 9. The CDR3 is 17 residues long. Germline values: CDR1 SGHTA, CDR2 FQGTGA. The CDR3 DNA follows: TGTGCCAGCAGCTTAATAGGGTCGGCGGGAGGGGCAGATACGCAGTATTTT. This gives the protein CASSLIGSAGGADTQYF.

This clonotype was counted between two and nine times. The J gene is TRBJ2-5, the V gene TRBV7-2; perhaps TRBD2 as D (8 bases). Germline CDR1 is SGHTA and CDR2 is FQGNSA. Trimming pared 4 bases from V and 2 bases from J, leaving 20 bases between. The CDR3 contains 17 residues. Written as DNA, the CDR3 is TGTGCCAGCAGCTACAGGGGTGCGGGAGGTGGGCAAGAGACCCAGTACTTC. Encoded protein: CASSYRGAGGGQETQYF.

Here the CDR3 reads CASSLGGSEKLFF. In DNA, the CDR3 is TGTGCCAGCAGCTTAGGGGGTTCTGAAAAACTGTTTTTT. V and J are TRBV7-2 and TRBJ1-4; no clear D gene. There are 13 residues in the CDR3. Germline V CDR1 and CDR2: SGHTA, FQGNSA. Between the trimmed V and J ends, which lost 1 base and 7 bases, there was a span of 7 bases.

The table lists this clonotype with many counts. This chain joins TRBV5-1 and TRBJ2-7, with D possibly TRBD2 on 6 matching bases. Germline lookup yields CDR1 SGHRS and CDR2 YFSETQ. Trimming cost V 0 bases and J 5 bases, with 15 bases left between them. The CDR3 covers 15 residues. CDR3 nucleotide sequence: TGCGCCAGCAGCTTGGGGCGACTAGTGGAAGACGAGCAGTACTTC. Its translation: CASSLGRLVEDEQYF.

The chain is built from TRBV25-1 and TRBJ2-7, with 9 bases lining up with TRBD1. The germline gives CDR1 MGHDK, CDR2 SYGVNS. Trimming at V came to 2 bases and at J to 6 bases, leaving 14 bases not matched to a gene. This CDR3 spans 17 amino acids. The CDR3 spells CASSERLFGTGSGEQYF. The CDR3 region has the DNA TGTGCCAGCAGTGAACGCCTTTTCGGGACAGGGTCTGGCGAGCAGTACTTC.

This clonotype was seen a few times. V gene TRBV20-1 combines with J gene TRBJ2-2; a weak D match, TRBD2 (5 bases). This CDR3 is built from 15 residues. Germline CDR1 and CDR2: DFQATT and SNEGSKA (reference sequence). V lost 0 bases and J 5 bases, leaving 13 bases between the germline ends. CDR3 protein: CSARDPRDGTGELFF. CDR3 DNA sequence: TGCAGTGCTAGAGATCCACGGGATGGGACCGGGGAGCTGTTTTTT.

This sequence joins TRBV5-6 and TRBJ2-3; D is possibly TRBD1 or TRBD2 (6 bases each). The germline CDR1 and CDR2 sequences are SGHDT and YYEEEE. V was cut by 4 bases and J by 5 bases, with 26 bases left in between. This CDR3 is 18 amino acids long. The DNA for the CDR3 is TGTGCCAGCAGCCCAGGGGTTGTAGCCGGGAGTTGGAAAGATACGCAGTATTTT. This gives the protein CASSPGVVAGSWKDTQYF.